One and the same sample provided the 27 T cell receptor beta chains below, sequenced in a study of CD8+CD57+ T cells in acquired aplastic anemia. According to the study, genomic DNA was the template for TCR beta VDJ and CDR3 profiling. TCRdb re-called the reads through MiXCR, storing one row per CDR3 protein. The sample carries approximately 270,000 distinct CDR3 sequences, 45% to 65% recorded once. Source material: sorted CD4+, CD8+, or CD8+CD57+ T cells (not recorded which) from PBMCs. The receptors derive from a human donor with severe aplastic anemia or a healthy control (not recorded which).

This clonotype was recorded once. The CDR3 region has the DNA TGCGCCAGCAGCCGAGGACTAGCGGACTACGAGCAGTACTTC. It encodes CASSRGLADYEQYF. J is TRBJ2-7 and V is TRBV5-1; TRBD2 aligns across 10 bases. The CDR3 totals 14 residues. Germline trimming cut 4 bases from V and 3 bases from J; bases unmatched to any gene: 4. Looked up from germline, CDR1 is SGHRS and CDR2 is YFSETQ.

This clonotype was seen many times. The chain links TRBV5-1 to TRBJ1-2; maybe TRBD1 (5 bases). The CDR3 length is 13 residues. The germline V gene encodes CDR1 SGHRS and CDR2 YFSETQ. Between the trimmed V and J ends, which lost 1 base and 6 bases, there was a span of 10 bases. The CDR3 is CASSLPTVDGYTF. In DNA form, the CDR3 reads TGCGCCAGCAGCTTGCCGACAGTTGATGGCTACACCTTC.

CDR3 in amino acids: CASLGDSNQPQHF. In DNA, the CDR3 is TGTGCCAGCCTAGGCGATAGCAATCAGCCCCAGCATTTT. V is TRBV2 and J is TRBJ1-5; D not resolved. CDR1 and CDR2 from the germline V gene are SNHLY and FYNNEI. CDR3 length equals 13 residues. The germline V and J ends were trimmed by 8 bases and 0 bases, with 8 bases remaining between them.

The chain links TRBV10-3 to TRBJ2-1; 9 bases are a match to TRBD1. This CDR3 has 15 amino acids. With 3 bases clipped from V and 4 bases from J, the junction kept 4 bases outside the gene matches. Germline V gene lookup returns CDR1 ENHRY and CDR2 SYGVKD. CDR3 sequence (DNA): TGTGCCATCAGTGACCGGGACAGGGAGTACAATGAGCAGTTCTTC. Translated, it gives CAISDRDREYNEQFF.

V gene TRBV5-5 combines with J gene TRBJ1-1; D not resolved. Trimming cost V 0 bases and J 4 bases, with 10 bases left between them. CDR3 size: 14 residues. Germline CDR1 and CDR2: SGHKS and YYEKEE (reference sequence). CDR3 DNA sequence: TGTGCCAGCAGCTTGGGGGGTTTTGGCACTGAAGCTTTCTTT. Translated: CASSLGGFGTEAFF.

The chain couples TRBV2 to TRBJ1-3; D is undetermined. The CDR3 runs 17 residues. V was clipped by 6 bases and J by 0 bases, with 18 bases between them. Per the germline V gene, CDR1 is SNHLY and CDR2 is FYNNEI. The CDR3 nucleotides are TGTGCCAGCAGCGTAGGGCACAGACTGAGCTCTGGAAACACCATATATTTT. This codes for CASSVGHRLSSGNTIYF.

The chain carries TRBV12-3 or TRBV12-4 and TRBJ2-7, with 10 nucleotides matching TRBD1. This CDR3 has 15 amino acids. The J segment lost 4 bases and the V segment lost 6 bases, leaving 9 bases of the junction unmatched. Here the CDR3 DNA reads TGTGCCAGCAGCCCGAACTTGGACAGGGGGTACGAGCAGTACTTC. Its translation: CASSPNLDRGYEQYF.

Ten or more counts support this clonotype. The gene calls are TRBV7-2 and TRBJ1-6, with TRBD1 identical over 9 bases. V was pared by 1 base and J by 11 bases, with 9 bases of the junction left unmatched. The germline V gene encodes CDR1 SGHTA and CDR2 FQGNSA. CDR3 length equals 16 residues. CDR3 DNA sequence: TGTGCCAGCAGCTTAGTTGGGACAGGGTTGAATCCACCCCTCCACTTT. Its translation: CASSLVGTGLNPPLHF.

In its sample, this clonotype was seen once. The J gene is TRBJ1-2, the V gene TRBV9; no clear D gene. Trimming took off 4 bases at V and 3 bases at J, with 10 bases between the two ends. The CDR3 contains 13 residues. Germline assignment: CDR1 SGDLS and CDR2 YYNGEE. The CDR3 nucleotides are TGTGCCAGCAGCCTTGACGTAGACTATGGCTACACCTTC. Protein sequence: CASSLDVDYGYTF.

This CDR3 is CASRFLDTQYF. DNA for the CDR3: TGTGCCAGCAGATTTTTAGATACGCAGTATTTT. This chain connects TRBV7-9 to TRBJ2-3; D is unresolved. Germline V gives CDR1 SEHNR, CDR2 FQNEAQ (reference sequence). The CDR3 loop spans 11 amino acids. V was cut by 6 bases and J by 5 bases, with 6 bases left in between.

Concerning this clonotype itself: A junction end diverges from the germline sequence, so it may reflect a read error. The chain uses TRBV7-7 and TRBJ2-5; D is ambiguous. This CDR3 comprises 11 residues. CDR1 and CDR2 (germline): SSHAT, FNYEAQ (reference sequence). This chain's CDR3 is CASSSDETQYF. In DNA, the CDR3 is TGTGCTAGCAGCTCGGACGAGACCCAGTACTTC.

This clonotype is a singleton in its sample. The rearrangement links TRBV5-6 to TRBJ2-7; 12 bases map to TRBD2. With V trimmed by 4 bases and J by 2 bases, 1 base remained unmatched. The CDR3 runs to 14 residues. CDR1 and CDR2 from the germline V gene are SGHDT and YYEEEE. The DNA of the CDR3 is TGTGCCAGCAGCGGACTAGCGGGGACCTACGAGCAGTACTTC. Translating gives CASSGLAGTYEQYF. Using reference TRBV5-6 and TRBJ2-7 for the parts outside the CDR3, the full variable domain is DAGVTQSPTHLIKTRGQQVTLRCSPKSGHDTVSWYQQALGQGPQFIFQYYEEEERQRGNFPDRFSGHQFPNYSSELNVNALLLGDSALYLCASSGLAGTYEQYFGPGTRLTVT.

This clonotype appeared a few times. The chain links TRBV2 to TRBJ2-1; TRBD2 is a possible D gene (6 bases). Germline V gene sequence: CDR1 SNHLY, CDR2 FYNNEI. V was cut by 7 bases and J by 3 bases, with 13 bases left in between. The CDR3 sequence is 14 residues long. The CDR3 loop is CASKSVGGYNEQFF. The DNA for the CDR3 is TGTGCCAGCAAGAGCGTCGGGGGCTACAATGAGCAGTTCTTC.

This chain links TRBV9 with TRBJ1-5, with 7 bases lining up with TRBD1. The CDR3 covers 15 residues. After removal of 8 bases from V and 3 bases from J, the junction contained 11 bases not matched to a gene. Germline V gene lookup returns CDR1 SGDLS and CDR2 YYNGEE. In DNA form, the CDR3 reads TGTGCCAGTACTGAACCAGGACAGGACAATCAGCCCCAGCATTTT. Translating gives CASTEPGQDNQPQHF.

For the CDR3, the DNA is TGCAGTGCTAGAGATCACAGGGCGGATGAAAAACTGTTTTTT. As protein: CSARDHRADEKLFF. The rearrangement joins TRBV20-1 to TRBJ1-4; D is perhaps TRBD1 (6 bases). V was shortened by 0 bases and J by 6 bases, with 11 bases between the two germline ends. Germline V gene sequence: CDR1 DFQATT, CDR2 SNEGSKA (reference sequence). There are 14 residues in the CDR3.

This clonotype appeared many times. V usage is TRBV5-5 and J usage is TRBJ1-6, with D tentatively TRBD1 (5 bases). V shed 4 bases and J shed 8 bases, with 10 bases lying between them. The length of the CDR3 is 13 residues. The germline V gene has CDR1 SGHKS and CDR2 YYEKEE (reference sequence). The CDR3 reads CASSRRGDSPLHF. CDR3 nucleotide sequence: TGTGCCAGCAGCCGTCGGGGGGATTCACCCCTCCACTTT.

In its sample, this clonotype was seen many times. The chain links TRBV6-1 to TRBJ1-3, with D maybe TRBD1 (5 bases). Per the germline V gene, CDR1 is MNHNS and CDR2 is SASEGT. This CDR3 has 14 amino acids. Trimming pared 6 bases from V and 0 bases from J, leaving 9 bases between. The CDR3 DNA reads as TGTGCCAGCAGGGGGACCATCTCTGGAAACACCATATATTTT. This gives the protein CASRGTISGNTIYF.

The rearrangement uses TRBV24-1 and TRBJ2-2; D not resolved. The CDR3 runs 12 residues. V was cut by 6 bases and J by 3 bases, with 4 bases left in between. Germline CDR1 and CDR2: KGHDR and SFDVKD. The CDR3: CATSRYTGELFF. CDR3 sequence (DNA): TGTGCCACCAGTAGATACACCGGGGAGCTGTTTTTT.

The chain has TRBV20-1 and TRBJ2-1; 9 positions match TRBD1. The CDR3 spans 15 residues. J gave up 8 bases and V 3 bases, and 11 bases lay outside the gene matches. Germline V gives CDR1 DFQATT, CDR2 SNEGSKA (reference sequence). The CDR3 sequence is CSASLDRGGYDEQFF. CDR3 sequence (DNA): TGCAGTGCTAGCCTGGACAGGGGAGGGTACGATGAGCAGTTCTTC.

This rearrangement joins TRBV5-4 to TRBJ1-2; D not certain. The CDR3 length is 12 residues. Germline loops: CDR1 SGHNT, CDR2 YYREEE (reference sequence). With 0 bases removed from V and 5 bases from J, the gap between germline ends came to 5 bases. CDR3 sequence (DNA): TGTGCCAGCAGCTTGGAGGAGTATGGCTACACCTTC. This translates into CASSLEEYGYTF.

A few counts support this clonotype. The chain carries TRBV29-1 and TRBJ1-1; no definite D call. There are 14 residues in the CDR3. Germline assignment: CDR1 SQVTM and CDR2 ANQGSEA. V was cut by 7 bases and J by 0 bases, with 15 bases left in between. The chain's CDR3 is CSGVMRLMNTEAFF. CDR3 nucleotide sequence: TGCAGCGGAGTTATGAGACTGATGAACACTGAAGCTTTCTTT.

The rearrangement uses TRBV7-9 and TRBJ2-1; TRBD2 matches at 8 bases. The CDR3 has 16 amino acids. The germline gives CDR1 SEHNR, CDR2 FQNEAQ (reference sequence). Trimming removed 5 bases from V and 2 bases from J; junction bases left unmatched: 8. The CDR3 protein is CASSPITSGPYNEQFF. As DNA, the CDR3 is TGTGCCAGCAGCCCGATTACTAGCGGCCCCTACAATGAGCAGTTCTTC.

The V and J genes are TRBV7-2 and TRBJ1-1; 8 bases match TRBD1. The V and J ends lost 5 bases and 10 bases, in that order; junction bases with no gene match: 3. The CDR3 contains 11 residues. Germline CDR1 is SGHTA and CDR2 is FQGNSA. CDR3: CASSQQGGAFF. For the CDR3, the DNA is TGTGCCAGCAGCCAACAGGGGGGAGCTTTCTTT.

This clonotype came up a few times. V gene TRBV7-8 combines with J gene TRBJ1-1; 10 bases align to TRBD1. Germline values: CDR1 SGHVS, CDR2 FQNEAQ. This CDR3 has 12 residues. V lost 5 bases, J lost 10 bases, and 4 bases stayed unmatched. The CDR3 bases are TGTGCCAGCAGCATGGGACAGGGGCGAGCTTTCTTT. It is translated as CASSMGQGRAFF.

The gene calls are TRBV5-1 and TRBJ1-1; D gene unclear. The germline V gene has CDR1 SGHRS and CDR2 YFSETQ. The length of the CDR3 is 13 residues. V was trimmed by 0 bases and J by 5 bases, leaving 8 bases between them. The CDR3 reads CASSLETGTEAFF. The CDR3 region has the DNA TGCGCCAGCAGCTTGGAGACGGGGACTGAAGCTTTCTTT.

Ten or more counts support this clonotype. This chain uses TRBV19 with TRBJ2-2; D gene ambiguous. In germline, CDR1 is LNHDA, CDR2 SQIVND (reference sequence). V was cut by 5 bases and J by 8 bases, with 9 bases left in between. CDR3 length: 12 amino acids. As DNA, the CDR3 is TGTGCCAGTAGTCTACTACTTGGGGAGCTGTTTTTT. Its translation is CASSLLLGELFF.

CDR3 DNA sequence: TGTGCCAGCAGTGAAGAGGGCAGGTACTACGAGCAGTACTTC. As protein: CASSEEGRYYEQYF. The V call is TRBV7-3, the J call TRBJ2-7, with D tentatively TRBD2 (5 bases). The CDR3 extends over 14 amino acids. Looked up from germline, CDR1 is SGHTA and CDR2 is FQGTGA. Trimming took off 6 bases at V and 3 bases at J, with 15 bases between the two ends.